This T cell receptor (beta chain) appears in the sequencing data of a study of blood T cell repertoires in COVID-19. Looking at the study overall: Samples of COVID-19 (acute and convalescent) were obtained from the United States, Italy and Spain.

Sequencing was performed with immunoSEQ multiplex PCR; in TCRdb, only in-frame clones are kept and a portion is missing. The data contain roughly 250,000 clones, around 80% of them seen just once; the ten biggest clones take up approximately 4%. Germline V lookup: CDR1 MDHEN, CDR2 SYDVKM. Trimming cost V 4 bases and J 8 bases, with 11 bases left between them. There are 12 residues in the CDR3. Sequencing was performed on peripheral blood. This receptor was obtained from a woman in her forties with active or convalescent COVID-19. The chain carries TRBV28 and TRBJ1-2, with D tentatively TRBD1 (6 bases). The CDR3 nucleotides read TGTGCCAGCAGTTCAGGGGCCGGAGGCTACACCTTC. It encodes CASSSGAGGYTF.